This T cell receptor beta chain was sequenced for a study of blood T cell repertoires in COVID-19. Study context: PBMCs, B-cell-depleted T cells, or T cells were the source of the cDNA or gDNA that made up the material.

The method was immunoSEQ multiplex PCR; TCRdb's version includes in-frame clones alone and lacks a portion of them. The data contain fewer than 300,000 clones, 80% to 90% of them singletons. Germline V gene sequence: CDR1 SEHNR, CDR2 FQNEAQ (reference sequence). CDR3 length: 14 amino acids. The J segment lost 4 bases and the V segment lost 4 bases, leaving 3 bases of the junction unmatched. This clonotype originated in a woman aged 30 to 39 who had recovered from COVID-19. The sequenced sample consisted of PBMCs or T cells enriched from blood (not recorded which). The gene calls are TRBV7-9 and TRBJ1-4; 7 nucleotides align to TRBD1. DNA for the CDR3: TGTGCCAGCAGCTCCGGACAGGTTAATGAAAAACTGTTTTTT. Its translation is CASSSGQVNEKLFF. The entire variable domain, with the rest obtained from reference TRBV7-9 and TRBJ1-4, is as follows: DTGVSQNPRHKITKRGQNVTFRCDPISEHNRLYWYRQTLGQGPEFLTYFQNEAQLEKSRLLSDRFSAERPKGSFSTLEIQRTEQGDSAMYLCASSSGQVNEKLFFGSGTQLSVL.